This TCR beta chain was recorded in a study of shared clonotypes between healthy human individuals. Sequenced by immunoSEQ multiplex PCR; TCRdb stores in-frame clones only, minus some. Among under 1,100,000 clones listed, approximately 72% were seen once. From germline, CDR1 is SNHLY and CDR2 FYNNEI. This CDR3 is 13 amino acids long. Trimming removed 7 bases from V and 7 bases from J; junction bases left unmatched: 2. This clonotype was obtained from a man aged 18 to 30 in good health. Source material: memory CD4+ T cells sorted from blood. The subset here: CD45RA-negative fraction. The gene calls are TRBV2 and TRBJ1-6; 9 bases are a match to TRBD1. In DNA form, the CDR3 reads TGTGCCAGCACGGGACAGGGAAATTCACCCCTCCACTTT. Encoded protein: CASTGQGNSPLHF.